This T cell receptor (beta chain) was identified during a study of T cells in Graves' hyperthyroidism and ophthalmopathy. General observations from the study: Ophthalmopathy, as predicted by the model, came a median approximately 5.9 months after the prediction.

Disease duration was under 3 months in the ophthalmopathy patients, who also had a Clinical Activity Score of at least 3 and a NOSPECS grade of at least 4. Used for diagnoses were clinical symptoms, serum thyroxine and TRAb, thyroid ultrasound and orbital computed tomography. This clonotype was counted many times. Its antigen remains unknown. TCR beta CDR3 regions were amplified from RNA transcripts. The HTBI set primed first-round TCR CDR3 RT-PCR. TCRdb re-analysed the multiplex PCR reads in MiXCR, keeping a single row per CDR3 protein. The table has 300,000 to 500,000 distinct CDR3 sequences, about 14% seen once. V lost 5 bases to trimming and J lost 1 base, with 11 bases between them. Germline V gives CDR1 MNHNS, CDR2 SASEGT. This CDR3 comprises 14 residues.

The source of this sequence is a man aged 50 to 59 with Graves' ophthalmopathy. The chain is built from TRBV6-1 and TRBJ1-1, with a possible D match to TRBD1 (6 bases). Source material: blood. The DNA of the CDR3 is TGTGCCAGCAGTCGACAGGTTGAGAACACTGAAGCTTTCTTT. Its translation: CASSRQVENTEAFF.